This T cell receptor (beta chain) was found in a study of blood T cell repertoires in COVID-19. Source study methods: By means of reference gene primer amplification, nucleated cell counts were estimated. This table comes from immunoSEQ multiplex PCR, and its TCRdb copy is limited to in-frame clones, with some not included. The V and J calls and clone size are taken from that table; D and trimming were inferred from the DNA. Of 200,000 to 300,000 clones in the sample, 84% are singletons; the top ten hold 4% to 4.5%. The germline CDR1 and CDR2 sequences are LNHDA and SQIVND (reference sequence). This CDR3 contains 14 residues. Trimming removed 5 bases at V and 0 bases at J, with 8 bases between.

The material sequenced was peripheral blood. The source of this sequence is a man aged 50-60 years with acute or convalescent COVID-19. V and J are TRBV19 and TRBJ1-3, with D unclear. The chain's CDR3 is CASSRVSSGNTIYF. In DNA form, the CDR3 reads TGTGCCAGTAGTCGGGTGAGCTCTGGAAACACCATATATTTT.